This T cell receptor beta chain was sequenced during a study of regulatory and conventional T cells in RAG deficiency. Notes on the study in general: Shannon entropy was markedly lower and Simpson indices higher in RAG-deficient patients than control T-cell subsets. Patient subsets had shorter CDR3s; Omenn Treg-Tconv overlap exceeded 75%.

With respect to this clone: No antigen is known for it.

The CDR3 is 18 amino acids. The V end was cut by 2 bases, the J end by 3 bases, with 20 bases between. Germline CDR1 is MNHEY and CDR2 is SMNVEV (reference sequence). Using immunoSEQ multiplex PCR, the repertoire was profiled, and TCRdb retains in-frame clones only, with some absent. Of about 30,000 clones listed, about 90% are singletons. These data were also filed under a second study, of regulatory T cells. In that study: Amplification used 52 TRBV primers and 13 TRBJ primers.

Sequencing was done on a sample of CD8+ T cells sorted from blood. The gene calls are TRBV27 and TRBJ2-1; D call uncertain. This receptor was taken from a human donor in good health. This CDR3 reads CASSLTPPTAGVYNEQFF. In DNA form, the CDR3 reads TGTGCCAGCAGTTTAACCCCACCGACGGCTGGGGTCTACAATGAGCAGTTCTTC.